This entry features one T cell receptor (beta chain) sequence. Its antigen is unidentified. Using immunoSEQ multiplex PCR, the repertoire was profiled, and TCRdb retains in-frame clones only, with some absent. The sample carries roughly 70,000 clones, about 88% recorded once. The sample comes from a study of a mutant IDH1 vaccine in newly diagnosed glioma. Germline CDR1 is SGDLS and CDR2 is YYNGEE. The CDR3 runs to 13 residues. V shed 4 bases and J shed 9 bases, with 14 bases lying between them. Regarding time point: week 11, during vaccination. Vaccination used 300 ug of mutant IDH1 20-mer peptide per dose, with topical imiquimod.

V gene TRBV9 combines with J gene TRBJ2-1, with D perhaps being TRBD1 or TRBD2 (6 bases each). The clonotype was recovered from a woman aged 45 to 65 with glioma. Material: PBMCs, obtained from a glioma patient whose treatment included an IDH1 peptide vaccine. In nucleotides, the CDR3 is TGTGCCAGCAGCCAGGGGCGGGAAGCTGAGCAGTTCTTC. It encodes CASSQGREAEQFF.